The next 18 T cell receptor beta chains were all read from a single sample in a study of blood T cell repertoires in COVID-19. Libraries were prepared by immunoSEQ multiplex PCR; TCRdb keeps only in-frame clonotypes and omits some of them. The table shows fewer than 300,000 clones, with approximately 92% occurring only once. Material for sequencing was PBMCs or T cells enriched from blood (not recorded which). All receptors derive from a woman aged 25 to 39 who had recovered from COVID-19.

In DNA, the CDR3 is TGTGCCAGCAGCCCCCCGGACAGGGCCTATGGCTACACCTTC. Encoded protein: CASSPPDRAYGYTF. This rearrangement joins TRBV3-1 (or the pseudogene TRBV3-2) to TRBJ1-2, with 8 bases that match TRBD1. CDR1 is LGHDT, CDR2 YNNKEL, per germline (reference sequence). The V gene end was trimmed by 4 bases and the J gene end by 4 bases; junction bases not matched to a gene: 5. The length of the CDR3 is 14 residues.

The chain joins TRBV6-5 to TRBJ2-7; D ambiguous. CDR3 size: 14 residues. The V end was cut by 0 bases, the J end by 2 bases, with 8 bases between. Germline V CDR1 and CDR2: MNHEY, SVGAGI. This CDR3 is CASSYSEIPYEQYF. Here the CDR3 DNA reads TGTGCCAGCAGTTACTCGGAGATCCCCTACGAGCAGTACTTC.

The chain links TRBV14 to TRBJ1-2; D might be TRBD1 (5 bases). Trimming stripped 1 base from V and 6 bases from J, with 15 bases between. CDR1 SGHDN and CDR2 FVKESK come from the germline V gene. This CDR3 is 15 amino acids long. The CDR3 nucleotides are TGTGCCAGCAGCCAAGTATCAGGGATCACCCATGGCTACACCTTC. This encodes CASSQVSGITHGYTF.

The J gene is TRBJ1-1, the V gene TRBV18; tentative D call: TRBD1 (5 bases). The CDR3 has 16 amino acids. Trimming removed 3 bases from V and 5 bases from J, with 19 bases in between. Germline assignment: CDR1 KGHSH and CDR2 LQKENI. The CDR3 region has the DNA TGTGCCAGCTCACCGGAGGGACCCCCGGGGATTACTGAAGCTTTCTTT. Residues: CASSPEGPPGITEAFF.

The chain carries TRBV28 and TRBJ2-1, with 7 bases aligning to TRBD1. The CDR3 consists of 15 residues. The V segment lost 2 bases and the J segment 3 bases; nucleotides outside the gene matches: 4. In germline, CDR1 is MDHEN, CDR2 SYDVKM. Written as DNA, the CDR3 is TGTGCCAGCAGTTTACAGGGGGACCTCTACAATGAGCAGTTCTTC. Encoded protein: CASSLQGDLYNEQFF.

V is TRBV19 and J is TRBJ2-7; a weak D match, TRBD1 (6 bases). The V and J ends lost 4 bases and 6 bases respectively, with 13 bases between them. Per the germline V gene, CDR1 is LNHDA and CDR2 is SQIVND (reference sequence). The CDR3 is 13 amino acids. The CDR3 nucleotides are TGTGCCAGTAGTACGACAGGTAGTAGCGAGCAGTACTTC. Translating it yields CASSTTGSSEQYF.

The chain carries TRBV7-2 and TRBJ2-3; TRBD2 matches at 16 bases. The V and J ends lost 11 bases and 4 bases, in that order; junction bases with no gene match: 9. The CDR3 spans 16 residues. Germline assignment: CDR1 SGHTA and CDR2 FQGNSA. The CDR3 DNA reads TGTGCCGCGTCCCGGGGACTAGCGGGAGGGGCAGATACGCAGTATTTT. It yields the protein CAASRGLAGGADTQYF.

A few counts support this clone. The V gene is TRBV10-3, the J gene TRBJ1-1, with D possibly TRBD1 on 6 matching bases. This CDR3 has 15 residues. Per the germline V gene, CDR1 is ENHRY and CDR2 is SYGVKD. Trimming pared 0 bases from V and 4 bases from J, leaving 12 bases between. The CDR3 loop is CAISESKGGPTEAFF. For the CDR3, the DNA is TGTGCCATCAGTGAGTCCAAGGGGGGGCCCACTGAAGCTTTCTTT.

V is TRBV2 and J is TRBJ1-4, with a weak D call TRBD1 (5 bases). Trimming shortened V by 6 bases and J by 5 bases, and 10 bases separated the two germline ends. From germline, CDR1 is SNHLY and CDR2 FYNNEI. The CDR3 has 13 amino acids. CDR3 coding DNA: TGTGCCAGCAGAGGGGTTCCGAATGAAAAACTGTTTTTT. This codes for CASRGVPNEKLFF.

The rearrangement uses TRBV3-1 (or the pseudogene TRBV3-2) and TRBJ2-7; D is unresolved. V lost 4 bases and J lost 3, with 7 bases in between. Per germline, CDR1 LGHDT and CDR2 YNNKEL (reference sequence). The CDR3 sequence is 12 residues long. CDR3 nucleotide sequence: TGTGCCAGCAGCCTTTTCAACTACGAGCAGTACTTC. It is translated as CASSLFNYEQYF.

The rearrangement links TRBV2 to TRBJ2-1; tentative D call: TRBD1 (5 bases). Between the trimmed V and J ends, which lost 6 bases and 6 bases, there was a span of 15 bases. Per germline, CDR1 SNHLY and CDR2 FYNNEI. The CDR3 length is 14 residues. The CDR3: CASRGEGSANEQFF. CDR3 DNA: TGTGCCAGCAGAGGGGAAGGGTCCGCCAATGAGCAGTTCTTC. Full variable domain (missing parts from reference TRBV2 and TRBJ2-1): EPEVTQTPSHQVTQMGQEVILRCVPISNHLYFYWYRQILGQKVEFLVSFYNNEISEKSEIFDDQFSVERPDGSNFTLKIRSTKLEDSAMYFCASRGEGSANEQFFGPGTRLTVL.

The J gene is TRBJ2-5, the V gene TRBV7-2; a possible D gene is TRBD2 (6 bases). The CDR3 runs to 16 residues. V gave up 3 bases and J gave up 1 base, with 15 bases separating them. Germline CDR1 SGHTA, CDR2 FQGNSA. The CDR3 DNA follows: TGTGCCAGCAGCTTCGGGGTAGCGGCCTCCCAAGAGACCCAGTACTTC. Translation: CASSFGVAASQETQYF.

The V call is TRBV10-3, the J call TRBJ2-1, with a possible D match to TRBD1 (6 bases). CDR1 ENHRY and CDR2 SYGVKD come from the germline V gene. CDR3 size: 16 residues. The V end lost 10 bases, the J end lost 7 bases, and 26 bases lay between the germline ends. The CDR3 DNA is TGTGCCACCCATCCTTCCGGGGCCGATACAGGGAATGAGCAGTTCTTC. Translation gives CATHPSGADTGNEQFF.

V is TRBV18 and J is TRBJ2-2; a possible D gene is TRBD2 (5 bases). The CDR3 sequence is 13 residues long. Germline V gene lookup returns CDR1 KGHSH and CDR2 LQKENI. With 6 bases removed from V and 4 bases from J, the gap between germline ends came to 9 bases. CDR3: CASSTRGTGELFF. The CDR3 DNA sequence: TGTGCCAGCTCCACTCGGGGCACCGGGGAGCTGTTTTTT.

The rearrangement uses TRBV28 and TRBJ2-1; 10 nucleotides align to TRBD2. V was pared by 3 bases and J by 3 bases, with 11 bases of the junction left unmatched. CDR1 MDHEN and CDR2 SYDVKM come from the germline V gene. This CDR3 comprises 18 residues. The chain's CDR3 is CASSFPTRTSGVYNEQFF. The CDR3 DNA reads as TGTGCCAGCAGTTTCCCCACCCGGACTAGCGGAGTCTACAATGAGCAGTTCTTC.

This chain joins TRBV5-4 and TRBJ2-5, with 8 bases identical to TRBD2. The CDR3 loop spans 14 amino acids. V was pared by 3 bases and J by 1 base, with 2 bases of the junction left unmatched. Germline CDR1 reads SGHNT; CDR2 reads YYREEE (reference sequence). CDR3 in amino acids: CASSSGTSQETQYF. CDR3 sequence (DNA): TGTGCCAGCAGCTCGGGGACTAGCCAAGAGACCCAGTACTTC.

The chain has TRBV11-2 and TRBJ2-7; 13 bases map to TRBD2. Germline V CDR1 and CDR2: SGHAT, FQNNGV. This CDR3 has 14 residues. V dropped 5 bases and J dropped 6; count of bases not matched to a gene: 4. The chain's CDR3 is CASSHGLAGAEQYF. CDR3 coding DNA: TGTGCCAGCAGCCATGGACTAGCGGGAGCCGAGCAGTACTTC. The full variable domain, with the rest looked up from reference TRBV11-2 and TRBJ2-7, is EAGVAQSPRYKIIEKRQSVAFWCNPISGHATLYWYQQILGQGPKLLIQFQNNGVVDDSQLPKDRFSAERLKGVDSTLKIQPAKLEDSAVYLCASSHGLAGAEQYFGPGTRLTVT.

V is TRBV12-5 and J is TRBJ2-2; D uncertain. Germline V gives CDR1 LGHNT, CDR2 FRNRAP. V lost 5 bases to trimming and J lost 2 bases, with 3 bases between them. The CDR3 is made up of 12 amino acids. Written as DNA, the CDR3 is TGTGCTAGTGGTCAAAACACCGGGGAGCTGTTTTTT. Translating it yields CASGQNTGELFF. Looking up the rest from reference TRBV12-5 and TRBJ2-2 gives the full variable domain: DARVTQTPRHKVTEMGQEVTMRCQPILGHNTVFWYRQTMMQGLELLAYFRNRAPLDDSGMPKDRFSAEMPDATLATLKIQPSEPRDSAVYFCASGQNTGELFFGEGSRLTVL.